Shown below are 13 T cell receptor beta chains from a single sample sequenced in a study of blood T cell repertoires in COVID-19. This table comes from immunoSEQ multiplex PCR, and its TCRdb copy is limited to in-frame clones, with some not included. The sample contains fewer than 300,000 clones, 80% to 90% of which appear only once. The specimen sequenced was peripheral blood. Source of these receptors: a woman in her fifties or sixties who had recovered from COVID-19.

The gene calls are TRBV4-1 and TRBJ2-2; TRBD1 matches at 7 bases. Germline V gives CDR1 MGHRA, CDR2 YSYEKL. The CDR3 is 14 amino acids. V was pared by 3 bases and J by 7 bases, with 5 bases of the junction left unmatched. The CDR3 reads CASSHRQGDGELFF. In DNA, the CDR3 is TGCGCCAGCAGCCACCGACAGGGCGACGGGGAGCTGTTTTTT.

The V gene is TRBV19, the J gene TRBJ1-6, with D maybe TRBD1 (5 bases). V gave up 3 bases and J gave up 6 bases, with 15 bases separating them. The CDR3 runs to 16 residues. The germline V gene has CDR1 LNHDA and CDR2 SQIVND (reference sequence). The CDR3 nucleotides read TGTGCCAGTAGTATCACAGGTGCCATTGGTAATTCACCCCTCCACTTT. Encoded protein: CASSITGAIGNSPLHF.

The chain links TRBV7-2 to TRBJ2-2; weak D call: TRBD2 (5 bases). Between the trimmed V and J ends, which lost 5 bases and 1 base, there was a span of 11 bases. The CDR3 length is 15 residues. The germline gives CDR1 SGHTA, CDR2 FQGNSA. As DNA, the CDR3 is TGTGCCAGCAGCAAACCTAGCCGGAACACCGGGGAGCTGTTTTTT. Translation gives CASSKPSRNTGELFF.

The V call is TRBV19, the J call TRBJ2-2; TRBD1 is a possible D gene (6 bases). The CDR3 sequence is 13 residues long. Between the trimmed V and J ends, which lost 7 bases and 3 bases, there was a span of 9 bases. Germline V gives CDR1 LNHDA, CDR2 SQIVND (reference sequence). CDR3 in DNA: TGTGCCAGTAACCAGGGGTACACCGGGGAGCTGTTTTTT. It encodes CASNQGYTGELFF.

The V gene is TRBV4-3, the J gene TRBJ1-1; TRBD1 aligns across 8 bases. J was trimmed by 1 base and V by 3 bases; bases with no gene match: 7. Germline CDR1 and CDR2: LGHNA and YSLEER. The CDR3 has 16 amino acids. CDR3 coding DNA: TGCGCCAGCAGCCACAGCATCGGGACAGGGAACACTGAAGCTTTCTTT. It specifies CASSHSIGTGNTEAFF.

This clone was seen a few times. The genes are TRBV10-3 and TRBJ1-1; D is possibly TRBD1 (6 bases). The V end was cut by 10 bases, the J end by 1 base, with 16 bases between. Germline V gene sequence: CDR1 ENHRY, CDR2 SYGVKD. The CDR3 is made up of 14 amino acids. The CDR3, as DNA: TGTGCCACACTGATCGGGGGGCCGAACACTGAAGCTTTCTTT. Amino acid sequence: CATLIGGPNTEAFF.

The chain combines TRBV30 with TRBJ2-5; 7 bases map to TRBD2. CDR3 length: 14 amino acids. With V trimmed by 0 bases and J by 2 bases, 3 bases remained unmatched. The germline gives CDR1 GTSNPN, CDR2 SVGIG (reference sequence). The CDR3 spells CAWSVEGGQETQYF. DNA for the CDR3: TGTGCCTGGAGTGTGGAGGGAGGGCAAGAGACCCAGTACTTC.

The chain links TRBV30 to TRBJ2-7; 9 positions match TRBD1. Germline trimming cut 3 bases from V and 3 bases from J; bases unmatched to any gene: 6. The CDR3 totals 14 residues. Germline loops: CDR1 GTSNPN, CDR2 SVGIG (reference sequence). The CDR3 DNA is TGTGCCTGGAGGTTTACGGGACAGGGCTACGAGCAGTACTTC. Encoded protein: CAWRFTGQGYEQYF.

CDR3 protein: CASSVAASGGAGELFF. The DNA of the CDR3 is TGTGCCAGCAGCGTAGCGGCTAGCGGGGGGGCCGGGGAGCTGTTTTTT. The chain couples TRBV9 to TRBJ2-2, with 12 nucleotides matching TRBD2. V trimming: 0 bases; J trimming: 6 bases; junction bases outside the gene matches: 3. The CDR3 runs to 16 residues. Germline V gene data show CDR1 as SGDLS and CDR2 as YYNGEE.

With respect to this clone: At one boundary the junction diverges from the germline segment, which might be a read error. The rearrangement links TRBV15 to TRBJ2-6; 10 bases fit TRBD1. The CDR3 spans 19 residues. Germline V lookup: CDR1 LNHNV, CDR2 YYDKDF (reference sequence). CDR3 sequence reads: CATSGETGGVSSGANVLTF. DNA for the CDR3: TGTGCCACCAGCGGAGAGACAGGGGGCGTTTCTTCTGGGGCCAACGTCCTGACTTTC.

The CDR3 DNA reads as TGTGCCAGCAGTTTCGGCGGGAAAACAAATGGCTACACCTTC. This translates into CASSFGGKTNGYTF. The chain couples TRBV28 to TRBJ1-2; D unclear. V lost 3 bases, J lost 6 bases, and 14 bases lay in between. The CDR3 is 14 amino acids. From germline, CDR1 is MDHEN and CDR2 SYDVKM.

This clone was counted only a few times. The V gene is TRBV7-9, the J gene TRBJ1-2; D is perhaps TRBD1 (6 bases). This CDR3 has 15 amino acids. V lost 5 bases and J lost 3, with 16 bases in between. The V gene's germline CDR1 is SEHNR and CDR2 FQNEAQ (reference sequence). DNA of the CDR3: TGTGCCAGCAGCCAAAAGGACAGACTTTACTATGGCTACACCTTC. This gives the protein CASSQKDRLYYGYTF.

The gene calls are TRBV4-2 and TRBJ2-7, with 10 bases aligning to TRBD1. Germline V gives CDR1 LGHNA, CDR2 YNFKEQ. The CDR3 is 17 amino acids. After removal of 2 bases from V and 1 base from J, the junction contained 8 bases not matched to a gene. The CDR3 bases are TGTGCCAGCAGCCAAAACCTACGGGGACAGGGGTCCTACGAGCAGTACTTC. Encoded protein: CASSQNLRGQGSYEQYF.